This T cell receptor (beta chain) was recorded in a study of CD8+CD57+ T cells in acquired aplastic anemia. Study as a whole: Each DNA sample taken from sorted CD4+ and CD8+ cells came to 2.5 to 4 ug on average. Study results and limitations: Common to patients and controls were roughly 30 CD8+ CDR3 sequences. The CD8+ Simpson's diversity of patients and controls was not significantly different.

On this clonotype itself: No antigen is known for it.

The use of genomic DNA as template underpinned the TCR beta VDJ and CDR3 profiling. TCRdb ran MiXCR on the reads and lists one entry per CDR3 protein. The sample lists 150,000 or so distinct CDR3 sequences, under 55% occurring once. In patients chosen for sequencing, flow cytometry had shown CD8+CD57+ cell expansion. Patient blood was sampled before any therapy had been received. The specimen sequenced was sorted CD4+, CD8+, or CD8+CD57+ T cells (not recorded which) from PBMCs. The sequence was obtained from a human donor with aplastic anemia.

In DNA form, the CDR3 reads TGCGCCAGCAGCTTGGCCGGGACAGCAACAATGAACACTGAAGCTTTCTTT. Protein product: CASSLAGTATMNTEAFF. The rearrangement joins TRBV5-1 to TRBJ1-1; TRBD1 aligns across 7 bases. There are 17 residues in the CDR3. The trim removed 0 bases at V and 0 bases at J, leaving 8 bases unmatched. The germline CDR1 and CDR2 sequences are SGHRS and YFSETQ.